This T cell receptor beta chain is drawn from a study of blood T cell repertoires in COVID-19. Per the authors' pipeline: Reference gene primer amplification in the assay estimated nucleated cell counts. Measured with immunoSEQ multiplex PCR; TCRdb has only the in-frame clones, and not every one. Clone size and the V and J calls come from that table; the DNA yielded D and trimming. The sample records some 180,000 clones, approximately 80% being singletons. V lost 0 bases to trimming and J lost 2 bases; unmatched junction nucleotides: 7. The CDR3 sequence is 18 residues long. The sequencing sample was made of PBMCs or T cells enriched from blood (not recorded which). This clonotype was obtained from a man aged 60 to 69 who had been exposed to COVID-19. The chain links TRBV23-1 to TRBJ2-1, with TRBD2 matching over 10 bases. TRBV23-1 is an ORF; its function is uncertain. The CDR3 nucleotides read TGCGCCAGCAGTCAATCCTATAGCGGGAGGAGGCCCTACAATGAGCAGTTCTTC. Translation gives CASSQSYSGRRPYNEQFF.